Reported below is one T cell receptor beta chain. Its antigen is not yet known. The data belong to a study of T cells expressing NK-cell markers (dated by TCRdb to about 2020). Broadly, across the study: Under 10 donors provided sorted CD3+CD56+NKG2C+, CD3+CD56+NKG2C- and CD3+CD56-NKG2C+ T-cell subsets, whose TCR beta-chain repertoires were profiled. Seven of the eight sequenced donors were HCMV-seropositive and one was HCMV-seronegative. The study sequenced eight donors, all healthy volunteers chosen at random: three men and five women. Sequencing of the libraries produced 2 x 150 bp reads on Illumina HiSeq 2000/2500, MiSeq or NextSeq. The investigation overall reported the following: It remained unclear whether the expanded NKG2C-expressing T cell clones were specific for HCMV antigens. For roughly six donors, the dominant CD3+CD56+NKG2C+ clonotypes were among the top 10 CD8+ clonotypes and accounted for 1.0-7.0% of CD8+ T cells. Those dominant clonotypes were again the most abundant among CD3+CD56-NKG2C+ cells in several donors, at roughly 25-60.1%.

A commercial ELISA kit detecting HCMV-specific IgG in serum was used to determine HCMV serostatus. Peripheral blood mononuclear cells were isolated from blood by Ficoll density gradient centrifugation. Sequenced on an Illumina HiSeq 2000. The TCR beta cDNA libraries were made using 5'RACE template switching, a step that added both a universal primer site and unique molecular identifiers. Synthesis of cDNA was primed from the TCR beta constant segment and was followed by two consecutive PCR amplification steps. The paper's processing steps were these. MIGEC handled demultiplexing of the reads and grouping by UMI, while MiTCR was used to assemble and quantify clonotypes. Only TCR cDNA sequences supported by at least two reads were kept to exclude erroneous sequences. The tcR package was used for downstream repertoire analysis, with clonotypes matched between fractions based on CDR3 nucleotide sequence plus V segment. Antigen specificity was annotated against VDJdb with VDJmatch, allowing one amino acid substitution in CDR3. Based on TCRdb reprocessing of the reads, there is one entry per CDR3 protein sequence, and DNA is missing. It is TCRdb's table, rather than the study itself, that gives the V and J calls and clone size. The table for this sample records around 140,000 distinct CDR3 sequences. More than 10% of the sample is in the top ten clones.

Material for sequencing was blood T cells: a sorted CD56 or NKG2C T cell subset, CD4+ or CD8+ T cells, or bulk PBMC T cells (not recorded which). The receptor's source is a man aged 18 to 30 in good health. Donor details come from another sample of the same person, matched by shared clones.

This receptor has the CDR3 CASSTGVRDYEQYF. This chain joins TRBV19 to TRBJ2-7; the TRBD1 assignment by TCRdb is unverifiable without DNA. The CDR3 runs 14 residues from the cysteine to the phenylalanine. This entry has no DNA. From a lookup of the germline V gene (reference sequence), CDR1 and CDR2 are LNHDA and SQIVND.